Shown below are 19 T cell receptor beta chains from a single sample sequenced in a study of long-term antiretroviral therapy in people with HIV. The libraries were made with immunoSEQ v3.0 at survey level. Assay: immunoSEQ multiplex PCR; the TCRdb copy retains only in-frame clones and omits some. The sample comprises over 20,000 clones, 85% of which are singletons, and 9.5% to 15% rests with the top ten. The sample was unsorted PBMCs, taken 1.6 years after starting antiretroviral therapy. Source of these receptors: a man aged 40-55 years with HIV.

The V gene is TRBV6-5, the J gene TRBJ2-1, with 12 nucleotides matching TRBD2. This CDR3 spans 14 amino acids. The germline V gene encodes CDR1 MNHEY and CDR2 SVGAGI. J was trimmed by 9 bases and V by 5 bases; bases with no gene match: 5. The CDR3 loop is CASSTPGLAGEQFF. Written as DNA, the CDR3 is TGTGCCAGCAGTACCCCGGGACTAGCGGGTGAGCAGTTCTTC.

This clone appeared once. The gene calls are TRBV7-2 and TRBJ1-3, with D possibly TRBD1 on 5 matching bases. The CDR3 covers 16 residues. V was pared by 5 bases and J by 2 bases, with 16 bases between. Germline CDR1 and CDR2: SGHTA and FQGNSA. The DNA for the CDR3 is TGTGCCAGCAGCCATGATCCACCGGGGGCTGGAAACACCATATATTTT. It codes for CASSHDPPGAGNTIYF.

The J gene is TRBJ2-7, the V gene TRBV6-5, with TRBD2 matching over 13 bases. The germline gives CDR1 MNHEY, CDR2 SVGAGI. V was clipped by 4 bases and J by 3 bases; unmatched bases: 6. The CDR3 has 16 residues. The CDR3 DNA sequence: TGTGCCAGCAGTTCCCTGGGGACTAGCGGGAACTACGAGCAGTACTTC. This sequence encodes CASSSLGTSGNYEQYF.

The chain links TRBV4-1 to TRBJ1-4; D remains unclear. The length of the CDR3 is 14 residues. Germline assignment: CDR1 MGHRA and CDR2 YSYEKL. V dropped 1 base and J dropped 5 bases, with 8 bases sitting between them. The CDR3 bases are TGCGCCAGCAGCCAAGTCCTAGGGAATGAAAAACTGTTTTTT. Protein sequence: CASSQVLGNEKLFF.

DNA of the CDR3: TGTGCCAGCAGCCCCTCCGGGACAGGGGGACGGACCGGGGAGCTGTTTTTT. Translation gives CASSPSGTGGRTGELFF. This chain uses TRBV4-2 with TRBJ2-2, with 11 bases matching TRBD1. V gave up 4 bases and J gave up 5 bases; unmatched junction bases: 9. In germline, CDR1 is LGHNA, CDR2 YNFKEQ. The CDR3 consists of 17 residues.

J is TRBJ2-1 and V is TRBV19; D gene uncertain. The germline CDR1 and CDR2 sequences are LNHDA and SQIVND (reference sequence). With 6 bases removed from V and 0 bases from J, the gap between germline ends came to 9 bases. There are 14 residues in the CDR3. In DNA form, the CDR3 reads TGTGCCAGTAGCTACCGTGACTCCTACAATGAGCAGTTCTTC. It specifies CASSYRDSYNEQFF.

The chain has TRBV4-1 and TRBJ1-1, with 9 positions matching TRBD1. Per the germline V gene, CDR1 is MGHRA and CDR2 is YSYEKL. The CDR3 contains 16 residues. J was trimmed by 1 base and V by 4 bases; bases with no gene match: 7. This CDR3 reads CASSPLGQGTNTEAFF. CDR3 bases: TGCGCCAGCAGCCCGCTAGGACAGGGGACGAACACTGAAGCTTTCTTT.

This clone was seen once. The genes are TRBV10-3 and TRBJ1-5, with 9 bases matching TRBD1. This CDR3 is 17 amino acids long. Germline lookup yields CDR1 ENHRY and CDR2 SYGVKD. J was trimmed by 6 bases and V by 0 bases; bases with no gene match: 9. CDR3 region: CAISESADRGGSQPQHF. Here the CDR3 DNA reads TGTGCCATCAGTGAGTCGGCTGACAGGGGGGGCAGTCAGCCCCAGCATTTT.

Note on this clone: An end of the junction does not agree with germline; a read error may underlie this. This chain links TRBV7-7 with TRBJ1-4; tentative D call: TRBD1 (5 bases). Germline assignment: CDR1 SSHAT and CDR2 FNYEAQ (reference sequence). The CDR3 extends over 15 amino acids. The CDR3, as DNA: TGTGCTAGCAGCTTAGCGACGGGGCGAAATGAAAAACTGTTTTTT. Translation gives CASSLATGRNEKLFF.

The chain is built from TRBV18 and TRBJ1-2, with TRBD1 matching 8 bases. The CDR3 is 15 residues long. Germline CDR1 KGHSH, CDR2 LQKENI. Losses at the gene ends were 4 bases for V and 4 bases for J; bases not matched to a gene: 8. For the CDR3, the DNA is TGTGCCAGCTCACGTAACGGACAGGGCAGCTATGGCTACACCTTC. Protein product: CASSRNGQGSYGYTF.

In nucleotides, the CDR3 is TGCAGCGTTGAAGGAGGGACAGGGGAGGGAGCTTTCTTT. Its protein is CSVEGGTGEGAFF. The chain uses TRBV29-1 and TRBJ1-1, with 10 bases identical to TRBD1. Per the germline V gene, CDR1 is SQVTM and CDR2 is ANQGSEA. Trimming removed 1 base from V and 10 bases from J; junction bases left unmatched: 6. There are 13 residues in the CDR3.

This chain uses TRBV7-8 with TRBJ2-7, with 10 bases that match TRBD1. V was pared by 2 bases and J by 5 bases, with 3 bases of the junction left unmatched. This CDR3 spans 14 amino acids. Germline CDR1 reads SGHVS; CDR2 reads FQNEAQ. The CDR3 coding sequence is TGTGCCAGCAGCTTACCCGACAGGGGGCACGAGCAGTACTTC. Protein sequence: CASSLPDRGHEQYF.

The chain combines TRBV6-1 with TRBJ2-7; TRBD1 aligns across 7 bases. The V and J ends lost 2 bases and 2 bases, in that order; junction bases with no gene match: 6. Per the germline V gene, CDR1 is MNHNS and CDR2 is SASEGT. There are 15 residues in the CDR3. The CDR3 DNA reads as TGTGCCAGCAGTGAAATGACAGGGCCTACCTACGAGCAGTACTTC. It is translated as CASSEMTGPTYEQYF.

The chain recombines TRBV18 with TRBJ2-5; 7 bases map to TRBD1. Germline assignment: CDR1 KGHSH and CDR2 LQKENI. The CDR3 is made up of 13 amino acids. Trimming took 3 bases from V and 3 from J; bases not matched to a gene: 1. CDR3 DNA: TGTGCCAGCTCACCGGGACAGAAAGAGACCCAGTACTTC. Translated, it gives CASSPGQKETQYF.

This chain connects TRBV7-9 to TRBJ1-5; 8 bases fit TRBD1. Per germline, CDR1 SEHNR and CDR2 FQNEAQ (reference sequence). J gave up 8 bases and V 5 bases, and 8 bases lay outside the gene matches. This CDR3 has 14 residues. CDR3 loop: CASSPQGAKEPQHF. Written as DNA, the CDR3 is TGTGCCAGCAGCCCCCAGGGGGCGAAGGAGCCCCAGCATTTT.

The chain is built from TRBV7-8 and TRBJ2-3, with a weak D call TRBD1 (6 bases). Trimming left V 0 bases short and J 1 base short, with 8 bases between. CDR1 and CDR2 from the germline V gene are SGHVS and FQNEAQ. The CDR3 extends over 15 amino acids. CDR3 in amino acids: CASSLAWGRTDTQYF. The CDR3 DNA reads TGTGCCAGCAGCTTAGCTTGGGGGCGCACAGATACGCAGTATTTT.

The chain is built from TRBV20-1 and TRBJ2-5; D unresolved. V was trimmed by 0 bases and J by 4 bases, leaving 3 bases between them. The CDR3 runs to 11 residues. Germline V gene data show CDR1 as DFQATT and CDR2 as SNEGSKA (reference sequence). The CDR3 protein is CSARDAETQYF. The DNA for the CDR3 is TGCAGTGCTAGAGATGCAGAGACCCAGTACTTC.

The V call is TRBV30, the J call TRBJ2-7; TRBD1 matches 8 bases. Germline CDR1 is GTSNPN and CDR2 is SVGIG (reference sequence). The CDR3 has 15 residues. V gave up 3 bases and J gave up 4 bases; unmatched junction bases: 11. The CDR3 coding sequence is TGTGCCTGGAGCCTGGGACAGGAATCCATTTACGAGCAGTACTTC. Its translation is CAWSLGQESIYEQYF.

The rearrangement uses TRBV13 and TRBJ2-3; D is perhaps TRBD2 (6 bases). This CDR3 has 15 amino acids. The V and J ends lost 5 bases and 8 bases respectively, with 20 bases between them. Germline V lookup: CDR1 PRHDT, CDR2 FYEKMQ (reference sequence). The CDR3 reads CASSTRGSGGGTQYF. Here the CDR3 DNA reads TGTGCCAGCAGCACCCGGGGTAGCGGAGGAGGTACGCAGTATTTT.